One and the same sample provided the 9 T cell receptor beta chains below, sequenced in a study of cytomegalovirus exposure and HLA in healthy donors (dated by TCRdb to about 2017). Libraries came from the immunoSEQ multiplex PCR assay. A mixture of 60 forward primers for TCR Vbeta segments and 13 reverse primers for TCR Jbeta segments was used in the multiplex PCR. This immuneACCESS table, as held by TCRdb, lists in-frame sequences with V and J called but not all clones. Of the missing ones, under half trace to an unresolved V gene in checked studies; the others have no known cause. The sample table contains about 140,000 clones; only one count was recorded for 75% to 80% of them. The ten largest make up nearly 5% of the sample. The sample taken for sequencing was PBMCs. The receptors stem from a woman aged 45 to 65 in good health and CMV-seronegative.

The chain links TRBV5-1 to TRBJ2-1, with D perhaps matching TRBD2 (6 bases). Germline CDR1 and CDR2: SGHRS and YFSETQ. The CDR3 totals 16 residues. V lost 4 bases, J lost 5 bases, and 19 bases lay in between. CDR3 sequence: CASSRGGLATDNEQFF. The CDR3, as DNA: TGCGCCAGCAGCCGTGGCGGGCTAGCGACAGACAATGAGCAGTTCTTC.

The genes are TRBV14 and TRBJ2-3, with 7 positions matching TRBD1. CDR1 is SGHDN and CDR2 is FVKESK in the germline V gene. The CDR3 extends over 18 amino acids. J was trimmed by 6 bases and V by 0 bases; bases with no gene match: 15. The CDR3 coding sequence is TGTGCCAGCAGCCAAGATAGGTATTCGGGACAGACGAGTGATACGCAGTATTTT. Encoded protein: CASSQDRYSGQTSDTQYF.

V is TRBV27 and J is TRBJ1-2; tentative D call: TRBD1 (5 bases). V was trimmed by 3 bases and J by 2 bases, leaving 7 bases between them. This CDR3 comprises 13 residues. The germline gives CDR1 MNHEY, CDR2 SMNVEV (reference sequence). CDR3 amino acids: CASSLTVNYGYTF. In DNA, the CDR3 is TGTGCCAGCAGTTTGACAGTAAACTATGGCTACACCTTC.

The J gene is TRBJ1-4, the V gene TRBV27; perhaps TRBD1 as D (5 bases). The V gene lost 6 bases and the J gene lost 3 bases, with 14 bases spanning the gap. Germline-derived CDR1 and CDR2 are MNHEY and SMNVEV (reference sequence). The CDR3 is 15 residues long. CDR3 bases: TGTGCCAGCAGGGACAATCCTGGGCCTAATGAAAAACTGTTTTTT. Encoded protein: CASRDNPGPNEKLFF.

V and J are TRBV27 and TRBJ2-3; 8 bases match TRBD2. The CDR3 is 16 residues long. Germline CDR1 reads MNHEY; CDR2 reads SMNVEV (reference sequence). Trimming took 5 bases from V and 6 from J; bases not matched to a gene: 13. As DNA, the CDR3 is TGTGCCAGCAGTAAGATAAGGCAGCGGGGGATGGATACGCAGTATTTT. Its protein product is CASSKIRQRGMDTQYF.

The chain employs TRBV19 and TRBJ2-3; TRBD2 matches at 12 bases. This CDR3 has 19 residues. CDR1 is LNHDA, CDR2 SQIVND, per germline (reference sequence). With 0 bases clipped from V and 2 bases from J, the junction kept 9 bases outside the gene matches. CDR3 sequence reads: CASSIDLGLAGSITDTQYF. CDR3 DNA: TGTGCCAGTAGTATAGATCTGGGACTAGCGGGCTCCATCACAGATACGCAGTATTTT.

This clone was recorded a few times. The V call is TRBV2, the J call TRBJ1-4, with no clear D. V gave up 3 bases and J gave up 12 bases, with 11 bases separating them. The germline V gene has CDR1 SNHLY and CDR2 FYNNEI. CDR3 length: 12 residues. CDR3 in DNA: TGTGCCAGCAGTGATCCCCAGGAGGAACTGTTTTTT. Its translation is CASSDPQEELFF.

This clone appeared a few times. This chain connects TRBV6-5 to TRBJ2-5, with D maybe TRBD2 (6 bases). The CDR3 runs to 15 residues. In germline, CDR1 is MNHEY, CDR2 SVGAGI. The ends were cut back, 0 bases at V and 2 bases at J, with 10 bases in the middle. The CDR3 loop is CASSYSGGAQETQYF. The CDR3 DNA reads TGTGCCAGCAGTTACTCAGGCGGGGCTCAAGAGACCCAGTACTTC.

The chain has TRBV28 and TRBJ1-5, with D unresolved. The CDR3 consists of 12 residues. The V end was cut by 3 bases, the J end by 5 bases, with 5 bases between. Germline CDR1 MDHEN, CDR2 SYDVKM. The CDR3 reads CASSFPYQPQHF. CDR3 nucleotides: TGTGCCAGCAGTTTCCCCTATCAGCCCCAGCATTTT. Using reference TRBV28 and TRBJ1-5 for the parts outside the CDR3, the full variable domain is DVKVTQSSRYLVKRTGEKVFLECVQDMDHENMFWYRQDPGLGLRLIYFSYDVKMKEKGDIPEGYSVSREKKERFSLILESASTNQTSMYLCASSFPYQPQHFGDGTRLSIL.